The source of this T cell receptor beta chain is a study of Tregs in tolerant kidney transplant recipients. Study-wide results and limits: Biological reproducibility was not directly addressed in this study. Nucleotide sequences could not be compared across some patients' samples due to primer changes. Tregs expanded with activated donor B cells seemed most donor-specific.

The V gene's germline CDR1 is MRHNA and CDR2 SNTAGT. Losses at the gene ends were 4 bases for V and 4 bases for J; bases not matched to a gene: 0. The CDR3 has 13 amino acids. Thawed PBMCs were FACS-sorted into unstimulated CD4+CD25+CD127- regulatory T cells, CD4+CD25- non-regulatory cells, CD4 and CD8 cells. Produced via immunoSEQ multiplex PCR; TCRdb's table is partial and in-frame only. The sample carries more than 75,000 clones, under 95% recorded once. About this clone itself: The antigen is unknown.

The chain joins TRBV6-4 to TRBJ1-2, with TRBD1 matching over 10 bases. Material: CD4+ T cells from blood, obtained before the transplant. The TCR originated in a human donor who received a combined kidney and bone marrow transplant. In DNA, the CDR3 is TGTGCCAGCAGTGGGACAGGGGGCTATGGCTACACCTTC. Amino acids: CASSGTGGYGYTF.